The 32 T cell receptor beta chains in this list originate from one sample, sequenced in a study of cytomegalovirus exposure and HLA in healthy donors. Primers for the PCR totalled 60 Vbeta and 13 Jbeta. Libraries were prepared by immunoSEQ multiplex PCR; TCRdb keeps only in-frame clonotypes and omits some of them. The sample carries some 130,000 clones, 76% recorded once. Material: PBMCs. These receptors all come from a man aged 35-49 years in good health and CMV-seronegative.

The gene calls are TRBV6-1 and TRBJ1-4; 7 positions agree with TRBD1. The junction had 8 bases not matched to a gene; V was cut back by 10 bases and J by 0 bases. The germline gives CDR1 MNHNS, CDR2 SASEGT. This CDR3 has 15 amino acids. The CDR3 bases are TGTGCCACCCTCAAAGGGGGCGCAACTAATGAAAAACTGTTTTTT. Its translation: CATLKGGATNEKLFF.

This clone was detected only once. The chain links TRBV25-1 to TRBJ1-4; D gene ambiguous. V was shortened by 2 bases and J by 0 bases, with 4 bases between the two germline ends. The CDR3 has 14 residues. Germline V gene lookup returns CDR1 MGHDK and CDR2 SYGVNS. For the CDR3, the DNA is TGTGCCAGCAGTGAAGTCTCAACTAATGAAAAACTGTTTTTT. This translates into CASSEVSTNEKLFF. Using reference TRBV25-1 and TRBJ1-4 for the parts outside the CDR3, the full variable domain is EADIYQTPRYLVIGTGKKITLECSQTMGHDKMYWYQQDPGMELHLIHYSYGVNSTEKGDLSSESTVSRIRTEHFPLTLESARPSHTSQYLCASSEVSTNEKLFFGSGTQLSVL.

The V gene is TRBV28, the J gene TRBJ2-7; 9 positions match TRBD2. V dropped 7 bases and J dropped 0; count of bases not matched to a gene: 7. This CDR3 region has 15 residues. In germline, CDR1 is MDHEN, CDR2 SYDVKM. The CDR3 DNA follows: TGTGCCAGCAAGATAGCGGGGGCGAGCTCCTACGAGCAGTACTTC. This translates into CASKIAGASSYEQYF.

The V call is TRBV20-1, the J call TRBJ1-1; D gene uncertain. The CDR3 loop spans 10 amino acids. Germline V gives CDR1 DFQATT, CDR2 SNEGSKA (reference sequence). CDR3 protein: CRAFGTEAFF. The CDR3 nucleotides are TGCAGAGCCTTTGGTACTGAAGCTTTCTTT.

This clone turned up a few times. This sample includes further DNA sequences coding for the same CDR3. This chain joins TRBV9 and TRBJ2-7; maybe TRBD2 (6 bases). Germline-derived CDR1 and CDR2 are SGDLS and YYNGEE. The germline V and J ends were trimmed by 0 bases and 2 bases, with 12 bases remaining between them. There are 15 residues in the CDR3. CDR3 bases: TGTGCCAGCAGCGTAGCTGGGACTGGTGCCTACGAGCAGTACTTC. The encoded protein is CASSVAGTGAYEQYF.

The chain carries TRBV7-3 and TRBJ2-1; 10 nucleotides agree with TRBD1. Losses at the gene ends were 5 bases for V and 5 bases for J; bases not matched to a gene: 15. The V gene's germline CDR1 is SGHTA and CDR2 FQGTGA. CDR3 length equals 18 residues. The CDR3 DNA is TGTGCCAGCAGCCCTCAAGCTGTGCGGGACAGGGGCCACAATGAGCAGTTCTTC. Encoded protein: CASSPQAVRDRGHNEQFF.

This clone was seen a handful of times. This chain links TRBV6-1 with TRBJ2-5; 8 positions match TRBD1. The CDR3 totals 15 residues. The junction had 9 bases not matched to a gene; V was cut back by 7 bases and J by 2 bases. The germline CDR1 and CDR2 sequences are MNHNS and SASEGT. The CDR3: CASKSGGSGQETQYF. The CDR3 bases are TGTGCCAGCAAGTCAGGGGGCTCGGGTCAAGAGACCCAGTACTTC.

V usage is TRBV2 and J usage is TRBJ1-4; perhaps TRBD1 as D (5 bases). V lost 3 bases and J lost 0, with 8 bases in between. The CDR3 totals 15 residues. The V gene's germline CDR1 is SNHLY and CDR2 FYNNEI. In DNA form, the CDR3 reads TGTGCCAGCAGTGAGCAACAGGCAACTAATGAAAAACTGTTTTTT. It is translated as CASSEQQATNEKLFF.

This clone has a handful of counts. This chain connects TRBV15 to TRBJ2-5; 8 bases agree with TRBD1. This CDR3 spans 15 amino acids. Per the germline V gene, CDR1 is LNHNV and CDR2 is YYDKDF (reference sequence). Unmatched junction bases numbered 3, after V lost 1 base and J lost 2 bases. The CDR3 DNA reads as TGTGCCACCAGCAGAGCAGGGACAGGACAAGAGACCCAGTACTTC. Its protein product is CATSRAGTGQETQYF. Full variable domain (rest looked up from reference TRBV15 and TRBJ2-5): DAMVIQNPRYQVTQFGKPVTLSCSQTLNHNVMYWYQQKSSQAPKLLFHYYDKDFNNEADTPDNFQSRRPNTSFCFLDIRSPGLGDTAMYLCATSRAGTGQETQYFGPGTRLLVL.

The chain uses TRBV19 and TRBJ1-1; 9 nucleotides agree with TRBD1. Germline V gene data show CDR1 as LNHDA and CDR2 as SQIVND (reference sequence). This CDR3 has 14 residues. J gave up 11 bases and V 2 bases, and 9 bases lay outside the gene matches. CDR3 DNA: TGTGCCAGTAGTATAAGAGGGACAGGGTTGATTGCTTTCTTT. It is translated as CASSIRGTGLIAFF. Variable domain in full (rest from reference TRBV19 and TRBJ1-1): DGGITQSPKYLFRKEGQNVTLSCEQNLNHDAMYWYRQDPGQGLRLIYYSQIVNDFQKGDIAEGYSVSREKKESFPLTVTSAQKNPTAFYLCASSIRGTGLIAFFGQGTRLTVV.

CDR3 coding DNA: TGTGCCAGTAGTATGTGGGGGGGCGCTGGGCAGCCCCAGCATTTT. It specifies CASSMWGGAGQPQHF. The chain employs TRBV19 and TRBJ1-5; TRBD1 is a possible D gene (6 bases). The CDR3 length is 15 residues. In germline, CDR1 is LNHDA, CDR2 SQIVND (reference sequence). The ends were cut back, 3 bases at V and 7 bases at J, with 16 bases in the middle.

This clone was counted a single time. This rearrangement joins TRBV2 to TRBJ2-6; possibly TRBD2 for D (5 bases). There are 15 residues in the CDR3. V lost 11 bases to trimming and J lost 2 bases, with 16 bases between them. Per germline, CDR1 SNHLY and CDR2 FYNNEI. The CDR3 coding sequence is TGTGCCTCGACGGAGGAGGCGGCTGGGGCCAACGTCCTGACTTTC. Amino acid sequence: CASTEEAAGANVLTF.

For this clone: Other DNA sequences in the same sample also yield this CDR3. This chain connects TRBV10-3 to TRBJ2-7; 13 nucleotides agree with TRBD2. Germline V gene lookup returns CDR1 ENHRY and CDR2 SYGVKD. The CDR3 has 14 amino acids. With V trimmed by 4 bases and J by 3 bases, 0 bases remained unmatched. This CDR3 is CAISGTSGSYEQYF. The CDR3 region has the DNA TGTGCCATCAGTGGGACTAGCGGGAGCTACGAGCAGTACTTC.

CDR3 region: CASSRPNRGQETQYF. The CDR3, as DNA: TGTGCCAGCAGCCGACCTAACAGGGGGCAAGAGACCCAGTACTTC. The chain combines TRBV7-9 with TRBJ2-5, with 8 positions matching TRBD1. From germline, CDR1 is SEHNR and CDR2 FQNEAQ (reference sequence). The CDR3 runs 15 residues. The V segment lost 5 bases and the J segment 2 bases; nucleotides outside the gene matches: 7.

The rearrangement joins TRBV19 to TRBJ1-5; 8 bases fit TRBD1. With 5 bases clipped from V and 6 bases from J, the junction kept 15 bases outside the gene matches. The CDR3 runs to 17 residues. Looked up from germline, CDR1 is LNHDA and CDR2 is SQIVND (reference sequence). The CDR3 DNA follows: TGTGCCAGTAGTCCACTAACTCAGGGGGCGCCTGGTCAGCCCCAGCATTTT. Translated: CASSPLTQGAPGQPQHF.

The chain combines TRBV23-1 with TRBJ2-7; D possibly corresponds to TRBD2 (6 bases). TRBV23-1 is recorded as an ORF, its role being uncertain. The CDR3 runs 16 residues. Trimming took off 0 bases at V and 4 bases at J, with 16 bases between the two ends. DNA for the CDR3: TGCGCCAGCAGTCAATCGAAGGGACTTAAAGTATACGAGCAGTACTTC. Protein: CASSQSKGLKVYEQYF.

This clone appeared a few times. V and J are TRBV27 and TRBJ2-3; D is uncertain. Germline CDR1 MNHEY, CDR2 SMNVEV (reference sequence). V dropped 0 bases and J dropped 4 bases, with 14 bases sitting between them. This CDR3 comprises 16 residues. The CDR3 nucleotides read TGTGCCAGCAGTTTATCGGCCGATAGCCTCCCAGATACGCAGTATTTT. This gives the protein CASSLSADSLPDTQYF.

The rearrangement links TRBV10-2 to TRBJ1-1; 9 bases agree with TRBD1. Germline assignment: CDR1 WSHSY and CDR2 SAAADI. This CDR3 has 14 residues. V shed 4 bases, J shed 5 bases, and the junction held 5 bases outside the gene matches. CDR3 sequence (DNA): TGCGCCAGCAGTGGGGGGACAGGGAAGACTGAAGCTTTCTTT. Encoded protein: CASSGGTGKTEAFF.

The CDR3 bases are TGTGCCAGCAGTCCGCCCCTAGCATTGCGGGAAAAACTGTTTTTT. Translating it yields CASSPPLALREKLFF. The chain joins TRBV28 to TRBJ1-4, with D unclear. Germline CDR1 reads MDHEN; CDR2 reads SYDVKM. CDR3 length: 15 residues. Trimming cost V 5 bases and J 8 bases, with 18 bases left between them.

The V and J genes are TRBV19 and TRBJ1-1, with 7 bases aligning to TRBD1. Germline V CDR1 and CDR2: LNHDA, SQIVND (reference sequence). The CDR3 sequence is 15 residues long. With V trimmed by 3 bases and J by 0 bases, 4 bases remained unmatched. Written as DNA, the CDR3 is TGTGCCAGTAGTATGGGGGACAGATTGAACACTGAAGCTTTCTTT. Amino acid sequence: CASSMGDRLNTEAFF.

The J gene is TRBJ1-5, the V gene TRBV6-1; 10 positions agree with TRBD1. The trim removed 7 bases at V and 7 bases at J, leaving 4 bases unmatched. Germline V gene sequence: CDR1 MNHNS, CDR2 SASEGT. This CDR3 is 13 amino acids long. In nucleotides, the CDR3 is TGTGCCAGCACCCCGGACAGGGGGCAGCCCCAGCATTTT. This codes for CASTPDRGQPQHF.

This sequence joins TRBV5-3 and TRBJ2-1; TRBD1 agrees at 9 bases. TRBV5-3 carries the ORF label, with uncertain function. The CDR3 runs 15 residues. Trimming took 3 bases from V and 8 from J; bases not matched to a gene: 9. The CDR3 DNA sequence: TGTGCCAGAAGCTGGGGACAGGGACCACGGGATGAGCAGTTCTTC. Amino acid sequence: CARSWGQGPRDEQFF.

The V and J genes are TRBV10-3 and TRBJ1-1; perhaps TRBD1 as D (5 bases). V was cut by 3 bases and J by 5 bases, with 10 bases left in between. This CDR3 comprises 13 residues. Germline V CDR1 and CDR2: ENHRY, SYGVKD. The CDR3 DNA reads as TGTGCCATCAGTGACCTCAGGGATACTGAAGCTTTCTTT. Its protein product is CAISDLRDTEAFF.

The chain is built from TRBV6-5 and TRBJ1-2, with a possible D match to TRBD1 (6 bases). This CDR3 has 12 amino acids. Looked up from germline, CDR1 is MNHEY and CDR2 is SVGAGI. The CDR3 spells CAINPGVGGYTF. The CDR3 coding sequence is TGTGCGATAAACCCAGGGGTCGGGGGCTACACCTTC.

The rearrangement joins TRBV9 to TRBJ2-1; D remains unclear. The CDR3 is 15 amino acids. V was trimmed by 0 bases and J by 0 bases, leaving 7 bases between them. CDR1 and CDR2 (germline): SGDLS, YYNGEE. The CDR3, as DNA: TGTGCCAGCAGCGTAGCCTTCAGCTCCTACAATGAGCAGTTCTTC. Protein: CASSVAFSSYNEQFF.

This chain connects TRBV9 to TRBJ2-2, with 7 bases fitting TRBD2. The CDR3 sequence is 17 residues long. CDR1 is SGDLS and CDR2 is YYNGEE in the germline V gene. V dropped 0 bases and J dropped 0; count of bases not matched to a gene: 5. CDR3 bases: TGTGCCAGCAGCGTAGGGCCGAGCGGGGCGAACACCGGGGAGCTGTTTTTT. It is translated as CASSVGPSGANTGELFF. Full variable domain (remainder filled in from reference TRBV9 and TRBJ2-2): DSGVTQTPKHLITATGQRVTLRCSPRSGDLSVYWYQQSLDQGLQFLIQYYNGEERAKGNILERFSAQQFPDLHSELNLSSLELGDSALYFCASSVGPSGANTGELFFGEGSRLTVL.

This chain connects TRBV2 to TRBJ1-6; D ambiguous. Deletions cut 2 bases from V and 14 bases from J, with 10 bases between. The CDR3 consists of 12 residues. The germline gives CDR1 SNHLY, CDR2 FYNNEI. Here the CDR3 reads CASSESTGALHF. CDR3 bases: TGTGCCAGCAGTGAAAGTACCGGGGCCCTCCACTTT.

The chain couples TRBV28 to TRBJ2-7; 12 nucleotides agree with TRBD1. The V gene end was trimmed by 2 bases and the J gene end by 9 bases; junction bases not matched to a gene: 5. Per the germline V gene, CDR1 is MDHEN and CDR2 is SYDVKM. The CDR3 covers 14 residues. The CDR3 protein is CASSLGTGGLLQYF. As DNA, the CDR3 is TGTGCCAGCAGTTTAGGGACAGGGGGCCTATTGCAGTACTTC.

The chain recombines TRBV5-4 with TRBJ2-3, with 7 bases fitting TRBD2. V lost 4 bases to trimming and J lost 5 bases; unmatched junction nucleotides: 13. CDR1 is SGHNT, CDR2 YYREEE, per germline (reference sequence). The CDR3 runs 16 residues. The CDR3 spells CASSLPGEGQGDTQYF. The CDR3 region has the DNA TGTGCCAGCAGCCTACCGGGGGAGGGCCAGGGAGATACGCAGTATTTT.

This sequence joins TRBV29-1 and TRBJ2-7; perhaps TRBD1 as D (5 bases). The CDR3 sequence is 15 residues long. CDR1 is SQVTM and CDR2 is ANQGSEA in the germline V gene. Trimming cost V 0 bases and J 4 bases, with 16 bases left between them. CDR3 nucleotides: TGCAGCGTTGAAGAGCCTAAGGGGCACCTTTACGAGCAGTACTTC. The encoded protein is CSVEEPKGHLYEQYF.

This chain uses TRBV7-2 with TRBJ2-7; TRBD1 agrees at 8 bases. Germline V CDR1 and CDR2: SGHTA, FQGNSA. Germline trimming cut 0 bases from V and 6 bases from J; bases unmatched to any gene: 7. The CDR3 length is 15 residues. The CDR3 DNA is TGTGCCAGCAGCTTAGCGTCTCAGGGGGCACTCGAGCAGTACTTC. It specifies CASSLASQGALEQYF.

This clone showed up just a few times. V and J are TRBV7-9 and TRBJ2-3, with a possible D match to TRBD2 (6 bases). Trimming took off 2 bases at V and 4 bases at J, with 16 bases between the two ends. The CDR3 runs to 16 residues. Germline lookup yields CDR1 SEHNR and CDR2 FQNEAQ (reference sequence). As DNA, the CDR3 is TGTGCCAGCAGCTTACCCCCTGGGGGGAGTTCAGATACGCAGTATTTT. It yields the protein CASSLPPGGSSDTQYF.